At least ten counts were recorded for the clone carrying this T cell receptor beta chain. This specimen belongs to a study of regulatory T cells in long-lasting Graves disease. Construction of TCR beta libraries relied on iRepertoire HTBI primers and on Arm-PCR targeting CDR3 regions. TCRdb ran MiXCR on the multiplex PCR reads and lists one entry per CDR3 protein. The sample carries hundreds of thousands of distinct CDR3 sequences, over 14% recorded once. Described time point: newly diagnosed GD, antithyroid drugs for less than 3 months. After RNA was extracted from PBMCs, the TCR library was made from it. V dropped 3 bases and J dropped 9; count of bases not matched to a gene: 12. Germline values: CDR1 SNHLY, CDR2 FYNNEI. This CDR3 contains 15 residues. These data also featured in a second study, about T cells in Graves' hyperthyroidism and ophthalmopathy.

The chain is built from TRBV2 and TRBJ2-7; 9 nucleotides agree with TRBD2. The TCR comes from a woman aged 40 to 50 with Graves disease. This material consisted of peripheral blood mononuclear cells (PBMCs), taken at new diagnosis, from a patient treated with antithyroid drugs. CDR3 loop: CASSDRSSGAERQYF. CDR3 DNA: TGTGCCAGCAGTGACCGATCTAGCGGGGCCGAACGGCAGTACTTC.